The 6 T cell receptor beta chains presented below share a single source sample, sequenced in a study of TET2 disruption in CD19-targeted CAR T cells. Treatment noted: autologous CTL019 cells: CD19 CAR with 4-1BB and CD3 zeta domains. Their antigens remain unidentified. Method: immunoSEQ multiplex PCR; TCRdb's copy keeps in-frame clones and lacks some. The sample table includes approximately 27,000 clones. Sequences were derived from CD8- CAR+ T cells sorted from cultured blood T cells, sampled for CD19 CAR T cell therapy. Subset meaning: CD8-negative CAR-positive T cells from the infusion product. These TCRs come from a man between 65 and 85 years old with chronic lymphocytic leukemia.

On this clone itself: The read stops 3 residues short of the end of the CDR3; the missing end is completed from the germline J gene. The J gene is TRBJ1-6, the V gene TRBV2; 7 bases are a match to TRBD1. The CDR3 loop spans 16 amino acids. V gave up 6 bases and J gave up 6 bases; unmatched junction bases: 11. The germline V gene has CDR1 SNHLY and CDR2 FYNNEI. CDR3 protein: CASSERDRRANSPLHF. The CDR3 bases that were read are TGTGCCAGCAGCGAAAGGGACAGAAGGGCTAATTCACCC.

The part of the CDR3 DNA that was read is TGCAGTGCTACGGACAGGGGAAGGAGCTCTAGCACAGATACG. It yields the protein CSATDRGRSSSTDT. From start to end, the CDR3 is CSATDRGRSSSTDTQYF. V is TRBV20-1 and J is TRBJ2-3, with 9 bases lining up with TRBD1. The read ends 3 residues early relative to the CDR3; the germline J gene fills the gap. This CDR3 contains 17 residues. Per germline, CDR1 DFQATT and CDR2 SNEGSKA (reference sequence). After removal of 4 bases from V and 0 bases from J, the junction contained 11 bases not matched to a gene.

Worth noting for this clone: The read stops 3 residues short of the end of the CDR3; the missing end is completed from the germline J gene. The chain carries TRBV7-6 and TRBJ2-1, with a weak D call TRBD2 (7 bases). Germline values: CDR1 SGHVS, CDR2 FNYEAQ. The V gene lost 4 bases and the J gene lost 2 bases, with 12 bases spanning the gap. The CDR3 is 15 residues long. CDR3 sequence reads: CASSSGGATYNEQFF. The CDR3 bases that were read are TGTGCCAGCAGCTCTGGGGGGGCAACCTACAATGAG.

Regarding this clone: The CDR3 end is not reached by the read, which stops 3 residues before it; the germline J gene fills it in. The chain has TRBV19 and TRBJ1-2; D may be TRBD1 (5 bases). CDR3 size: 15 residues. In germline, CDR1 is LNHDA, CDR2 SQIVND (reference sequence). The chain's CDR3 is CASSLRVSGSYDYTF. The CDR3 DNA, read in part, is TGTGCCAGTAGTCTCAGGGTCTCGGGCTCCTACGAC.

Comments on this clone: The missing CDR3 end, 3 residues past where the read stops, is filled in from the germline J gene. V usage is TRBV23-1 and J usage is TRBJ2-4; 7 bases are shared with TRBD2. TRBV23-1 is an open reading frame, and its role is uncertain. This CDR3 region has 15 residues. CDR3 DNA, as far as it was read: TGCGCCAGCAGTCAGGGGCAGGCAGGGAGGGATGGT. As protein: CASSQGQAGRDG. The whole CDR3 is CASSQGQAGRDGQYF.

A remark on this clone: Read sequence stops 3 residues before the CDR3 end, and the germline J gene provides the missing end. This sequence joins TRBV2 and TRBJ2-7; tentatively, D is TRBD1 (6 bases). The V gene's germline CDR1 is SNHLY and CDR2 FYNNEI. The CDR3 contains 12 residues. V was trimmed by 5 bases and J by 5 bases, leaving 10 bases between them. The CDR3 DNA, read in part, is TGTGCCAGCAGTCGTAGGGGGAACGAG. It yields the protein CASSRRGNE. The full CDR3 is CASSRRGNEQYF.